This passage covers 2 T cell receptor beta chains from one sample sequenced in a study of graft-versus-host responses after intestinal transplantation. Graft samples were processed, releasing intraepithelial and lamina propria lymphocytes. Method: immunoSEQ multiplex PCR; TCRdb's copy keeps in-frame clones and lacks some. The sample lists over 60,000 clones, around 90% seen once, with about 1.7% in the top ten. Specimen: ileum tissue, collected roughly 54 weeks after transplant. Every receptor here comes from a human patient who received an intestinal transplant, so some T cells may come from the graft donor.

A single count supports this clone. The chain carries TRBV9 and TRBJ2-1; TRBD2 matches 8 bases. Germline CDR1 reads SGDLS; CDR2 reads YYNGEE. CDR3 length: 14 residues. J was trimmed by 5 bases and V by 0 bases; bases with no gene match: 1. In DNA, the CDR3 is TGTGCCAGCAGCGTAGACGGGGGGGACAATGAGCAGTTCTTC. This translates into CASSVDGGDNEQFF.

The CDR3 sequence: CAISEPTGGKYEQFF. As DNA, the CDR3 is TGTGCCATCAGTGAGCCTACGGGGGGTAAATACGAGCAGTTCTTC. This chain links TRBV10-3 with TRBJ2-1; 7 nucleotides align to TRBD2. Germline V gives CDR1 ENHRY, CDR2 SYGVKD. V shed 2 bases, J shed 10 bases, and the junction held 11 bases outside the gene matches. The length of the CDR3 is 15 residues.